This T cell receptor beta chain emerged from a study of blood T cell repertoires in COVID-19. In the original processing: Nucleated cell number was recorded as an estimate derived from reference gene primer amplification. Sequenced by immunoSEQ multiplex PCR; TCRdb stores in-frame clones only, minus some. V, J and clone size are taken as reported in that table, and D and trimming were inferred from the DNA itself. The sample holds more than 90,000 clones, roughly 84% seen once. For this clone: Other DNA sequences from this sample encode an identical CDR3 as well.

The CDR3 is made up of 17 amino acids. Losses at the gene ends were 3 bases for V and 4 bases for J; bases not matched to a gene: 14. The germline V gene has CDR1 SGDLS and CDR2 YYNGEE. This clonotype originated in a human donor in a cohort sampled during active COVID-19. This sequence joins TRBV9 and TRBJ1-2; TRBD1 agrees at 8 bases. The sample taken for sequencing was peripheral blood. The CDR3 DNA reads as TGTGCCAGCAGCGGGGGGGGAACTGGACAGGGCACCTATGGCTACACCTTC. Translating it yields CASSGGGTGQGTYGYTF.